This TCR beta chain is drawn from a study of shared clonotypes between healthy human individuals. Repertoires were generated with immunoSEQ multiplex PCR, while TCRdb's copy carries only in-frame clones and drops some. Among more than 1 million clones listed, about 84% were seen once. The CDR3 is 15 residues long. Trimming shortened V by 3 bases and J by 2 bases, and 10 bases separated the two germline ends. Per germline, CDR1 LNHDA and CDR2 SQIVND (reference sequence). The chain recombines TRBV19 with TRBJ2-2, with D unclear. The sequenced sample was memory CD4+ T cells from PBMCs. Stated subset: CD45RA-negative fraction. The TCR comes from a man between 18 and 35 years old in good health. Some clones in this sample may be carry-over from other donors' samples. The chain's CDR3 is CASSMLSRNTGELFF. CDR3 DNA sequence: TGTGCCAGTAGTATGTTAAGCAGAAACACCGGGGAGCTGTTTTTT.